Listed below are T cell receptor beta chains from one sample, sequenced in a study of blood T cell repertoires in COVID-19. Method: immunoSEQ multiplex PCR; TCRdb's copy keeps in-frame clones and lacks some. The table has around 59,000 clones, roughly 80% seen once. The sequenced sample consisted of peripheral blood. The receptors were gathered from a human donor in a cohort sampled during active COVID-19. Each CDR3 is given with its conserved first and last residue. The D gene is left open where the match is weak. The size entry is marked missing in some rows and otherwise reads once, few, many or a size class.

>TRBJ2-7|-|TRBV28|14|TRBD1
CASSPPRDRDEQYF
TGTGCCAGCAGTCCCCCCCGGGACAGGGACGAGCAGTACTTC
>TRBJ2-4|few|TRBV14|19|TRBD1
CASSPKDRSKTLAKNIQYF
TGTGCCAGCAGCCCGAAGGACAGGTCTAAAACCTTAGCCAAAAACATTCAGTACTTC
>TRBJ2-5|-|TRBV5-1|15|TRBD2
CASSPMGLALGTQYF
TGCGCCAGCAGCCCGATGGGACTAGCGCTAGGGACCCAGTACTTC
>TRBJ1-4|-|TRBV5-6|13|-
CASSSRQAGELFF
TGTGCCAGCAGCTCTCGTCAGGCAGGGGAACTGTTTTTT
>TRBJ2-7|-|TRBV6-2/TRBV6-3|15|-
CASSYSGTTVWEQYF
TGTGCCAGCAGTTACTCCGGGACAACGGTTTGGGAGCAGTACTTC
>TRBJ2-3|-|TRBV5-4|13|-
CASSSPNTDTQYF
TGTGCCAGCAGCTCCCCAAACACAGATACGCAGTATTTT
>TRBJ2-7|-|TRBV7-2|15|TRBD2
CASSVRLAGGYEQYF
TGTGCCAGCAGCGTAAGACTAGCGGGGGGATACGAGCAGTACTTC
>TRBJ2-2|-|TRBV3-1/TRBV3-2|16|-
CASSQGRDPRTGELFF
TGTGCCAGCAGCCAAGGGAGGGACCCGAGGACCGGGGAGCTGTTTTTT
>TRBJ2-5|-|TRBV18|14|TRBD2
CASSRGGGEETQYF
TGTGCCAGCTCTCGGGGGGGCGGAGAAGAGACCCAGTACTTC
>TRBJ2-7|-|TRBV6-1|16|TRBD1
CASSAGQPYLGYEQYF
TGTGCCAGCAGTGCGGGACAGCCCTATCTCGGCTACGAGCAGTACTTC
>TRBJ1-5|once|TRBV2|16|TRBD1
CASSDSWQGGNQPQHF
TGTGCCAGCAGTGACAGCTGGCAGGGGGGAAATCAGCCCCAGCATTTT
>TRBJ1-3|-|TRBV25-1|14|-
CASSGGRGGNTIYF
TGTGCCAGCAGTGGAGGACGGGGTGGAAACACCATATATTTT
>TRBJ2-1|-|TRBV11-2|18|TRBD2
CASSLEVLAGLHHNEQFF
TGTGCCAGCAGCTTAGAGGTACTAGCGGGCCTACACCACAATGAGCAGTTCTTC
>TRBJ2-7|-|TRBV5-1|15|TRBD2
CASSASIAGAYEQYF
TGCGCCAGCAGCGCCTCTATAGCGGGAGCCTACGAGCAGTACTTC
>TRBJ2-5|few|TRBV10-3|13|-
CAASMRVQETQYF
TGTGCGGCTTCTATGAGGGTCCAAGAGACCCAGTACTTC
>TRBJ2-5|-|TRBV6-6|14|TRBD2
CASRAPGREETQYF
TGTGCCAGCAGGGCCCCCGGGAGGGAAGAGACCCAGTACTTC
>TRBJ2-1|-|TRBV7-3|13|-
CASSLARSNEQFF
TGTGCCAGCAGCCTAGCGAGAAGCAATGAGCAGTTCTTC
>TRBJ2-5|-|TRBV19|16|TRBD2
CASSTGPGGRAETQYF
TGTGCCAGTAGTACGGGACCTGGCGGGAGGGCAGAGACCCAGTACTTC
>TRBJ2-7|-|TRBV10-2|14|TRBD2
CASSGSGDWYEQYF
TGCGCCAGCAGCGGAAGCGGGGATTGGTACGAGCAGTACTTC
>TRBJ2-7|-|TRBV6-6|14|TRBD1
CASELDYRGREQYF
TGTGCCAGCGAATTAGACTACAGGGGTCGCGAGCAGTACTTC
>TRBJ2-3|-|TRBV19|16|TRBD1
CASSMNDRASTDTQYF
TGTGCCAGTAGTATGAATGACAGGGCGAGCACAGATACGCAGTATTTT
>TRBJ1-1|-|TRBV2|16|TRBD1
CASSRRTGQGSTEAFF
TGTGCCAGCAGTCGCCGGACCGGACAGGGATCCACTGAAGCTTTCTTT
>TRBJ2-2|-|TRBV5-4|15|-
CASSLGTDSTGELFF
TGTGCCAGCAGCTTGGGGACTGACTCCACCGGGGAGCTGTTTTTT
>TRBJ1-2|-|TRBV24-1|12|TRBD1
CATIDRADGYTF
TGTGCCACCATCGACAGGGCGGACGGCTACACCTTC
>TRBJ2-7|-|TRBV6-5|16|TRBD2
CASSYSEAGSSYEQYF
TGTGCCAGCAGTTACTCAGAAGCGGGAAGCTCCTACGAGCAGTACTTC
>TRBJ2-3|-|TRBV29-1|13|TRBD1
CSVERGRVETQYF
TGCAGCGTTGAGAGGGGGCGTGTGGAGACGCAGTATTTT
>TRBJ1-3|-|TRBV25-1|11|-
CATQAGNTIYF
TGTGCCACCCAGGCGGGAAACACCATATATTTT
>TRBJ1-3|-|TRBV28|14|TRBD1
CASRDRASGNTIYF
TGTGCCAGCCGGGACAGGGCCTCTGGAAACACCATATATTTT
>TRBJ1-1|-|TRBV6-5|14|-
CASIPPGGNTEAFF
TGTGCCAGCATACCCCCGGGAGGGAACACTGAAGCTTTCTTT
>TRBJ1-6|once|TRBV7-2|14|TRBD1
CASSLDRSYSPLHF
TGTGCCAGCAGCTTGGACAGGAGTTACTCACCCCTCCACTTT
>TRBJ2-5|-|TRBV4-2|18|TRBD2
CASSQGLAPSGREETQYF
TGTGCCAGCAGCCAAGGCTTGGCGCCTAGCGGGAGGGAAGAGACCCAGTACTTC
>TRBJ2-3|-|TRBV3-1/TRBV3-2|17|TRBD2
CASSQGGDLPAGDTQYF
TGTGCCAGCAGCCAGGGAGGGGACTTGCCAGCGGGCGATACGCAGTATTTT
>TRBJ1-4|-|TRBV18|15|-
CASSPNPEANEKLFF
TGTGCCAGCTCACCGAACCCGGAGGCAAATGAAAAACTGTTTTTT
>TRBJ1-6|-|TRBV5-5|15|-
CASSLVWETNSPLHF
TGTGCCAGCAGCTTGGTATGGGAGACGAATTCACCCCTCCACTTT
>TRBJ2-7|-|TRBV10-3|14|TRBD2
CAISESGLAYEQYF
TGTGCCATCAGTGAGTCAGGACTAGCTTACGAGCAGTACTTC
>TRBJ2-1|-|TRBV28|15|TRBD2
CASSLTSGTPNEQFF
TGTGCCAGCAGCTTAACTAGCGGCACACCGAATGAGCAGTTCTTC
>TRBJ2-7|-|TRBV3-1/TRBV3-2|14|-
CASSQSGSSGEQYF
TGTGCCAGCAGCCAGTCGGGGAGCTCGGGAGAGCAGTACTTC
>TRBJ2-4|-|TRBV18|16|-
CACSPQDRGGRNIQYF
TGTGCCTGCTCACCCCAGGACCGAGGAGGGAGAAACATTCAGTACTTC
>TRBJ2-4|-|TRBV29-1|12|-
CSVDDIGNIQYF
TGCAGCGTTGACGATATCGGAAACATTCAGTACTTC
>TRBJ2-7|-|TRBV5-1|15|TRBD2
CASSGTSGRGKEQYF
TGCGCCAGCAGCGGGACTAGCGGGAGGGGCAAAGAGCAGTACTTC
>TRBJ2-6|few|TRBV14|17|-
CASSRHRQGAGANVLTF
TGTGCCAGCAGCCGACACCGTCAGGGCGCTGGGGCCAACGTCCTGACTTTC
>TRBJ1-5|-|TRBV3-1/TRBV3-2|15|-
CASSGGGSGNQPQHF
TGTGCCAGCTCGGGGGGGGGTTCCGGCAATCAGCCCCAGCATTTT
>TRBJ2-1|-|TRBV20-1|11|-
CSARDGLRQFF
TGCAGTGCTAGAGATGGCCTCCGGCAGTTCTTC
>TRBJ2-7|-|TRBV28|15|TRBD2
CASSPLAGGLYEQYF
TGTGCCAGCAGCCCGCTGGCGGGAGGACTCTACGAGCAGTACTTC
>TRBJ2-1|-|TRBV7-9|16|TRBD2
CASSLEGTSRYNEQFF
TGTGCCAGCAGCTTAGAGGGGACTAGCAGATACAATGAGCAGTTCTTC